These 26 T cell receptor beta chains originate from one sample sequenced in a study of T cell repertoires in cytomegalovirus infection. TCRdb processed the reads anew with MiXCR; each CDR3 protein has one entry. The table lists roughly 160,000 distinct CDR3 sequences, about a fifth of them singletons. These receptors have no known antigen. Source: CD8+ T cells from cultured PBMCs, taken from culture after CMV antigen stimulation. The source of these receptors is a human donor in good health (CMV status not recorded). Some clones in this sample may be carry-over from other donors' samples.

This clonotype was observed a few times. This rearrangement joins TRBV20-1 to TRBJ1-2; possibly TRBD1 for D (5 bases). The CDR3 is 12 residues long. Trimming shortened V by 2 bases and J by 8 bases, and 12 bases separated the two germline ends. Germline V gives CDR1 DFQATT, CDR2 SNEGSKA (reference sequence). The CDR3: CSARSQGIGYTF. The CDR3 DNA reads TGCAGTGCTAGATCGCAGGGAATAGGCTACACCTTC.

Turning to this clonotype: A read error may produce the germline difference seen at one junction end. The chain combines TRBV7-2 with TRBJ2-3; 11 positions match TRBD2. The CDR3 has 16 residues. Germline V gene sequence: CDR1 SGHTA, CDR2 FQGNSA. The CDR3 nucleotides are TGTGTCAGCGTAGGGGTCTTAGCGGGGGGGACAGATACGCAGTATTTT. It specifies CVSVGVLAGGTDTQYF.

This clonotype occurred many times. The V and J genes are TRBV28 and TRBJ1-2; D remains ambiguous. V lost 2 bases, J lost 0 bases, and 10 bases lay in between. Germline values: CDR1 MDHEN, CDR2 SYDVKM. The CDR3 runs to 15 residues. CDR3 DNA: TGTGCCAGCAGTTTAATTAACCCAGCTAACTATGGCTACACCTTC. Translating gives CASSLINPANYGYTF.

This clonotype occurred a few times. The genes are TRBV12-3 or TRBV12-4 and TRBJ2-7; TRBD2 matches 9 bases. The ends lost 6 bases at V and 6 bases at J; junction bases unmatched: 9. The CDR3 is made up of 14 amino acids. CDR3 in DNA: TGTGCCAGCAGCCCCGGCGCGGGGGGGCTCGAGCAGTACTTC. It specifies CASSPGAGGLEQYF.

The chain links TRBV29-1 to TRBJ2-3; D is perhaps TRBD2 (5 bases). The CDR3 runs 13 residues. Germline CDR1 is SQVTM and CDR2 is ANQGSEA. V was cut by 6 bases and J by 2 bases, with 12 bases left in between. CDR3 DNA sequence: TGCAGCGTATCAACCGGGGACACAGATACGCAGTATTTT. Its protein product is CSVSTGDTDTQYF.

This clonotype has only a few counts. The chain joins TRBV7-9 to TRBJ1-5, with D hard to call. Per the germline V gene, CDR1 is SEHNR and CDR2 is FQNEAQ (reference sequence). Trimming removed 5 bases at V and 1 base at J, with 12 bases between. CDR3 length: 15 amino acids. The chain's CDR3 is CASSDTTGSNQPQHF. CDR3 DNA sequence: TGTGCCAGCAGCGACACCACCGGGAGCAATCAGCCCCAGCATTTT.

V usage is TRBV12-3 or TRBV12-4 and J usage is TRBJ2-5; tentatively, D is TRBD1 or TRBD2 (6 bases each). With 7 bases removed from V and 3 bases from J, the gap between germline ends came to 12 bases. This CDR3 spans 13 amino acids. The CDR3 protein is CASNAGHEETQYF. CDR3 sequence (DNA): TGTGCCAGCAATGCGGGACACGAAGAGACCCAGTACTTC.

The table lists this clonotype with a few counts. The gene calls are TRBV27 and TRBJ1-5, with 8 bases fitting TRBD1. The CDR3 consists of 15 residues. With V trimmed by 9 bases and J by 4 bases, 11 bases remained unmatched. Germline V gene data show CDR1 as MNHEY and CDR2 as SMNVEV (reference sequence). CDR3 sequence reads: CASKTLGQVNQPQHF. The CDR3 region has the DNA TGTGCCAGTAAGACCCTGGGACAGGTAAATCAGCCCCAGCATTTT.

V is TRBV14 and J is TRBJ2-3; 7 bases are shared with TRBD1. V shed 4 bases, J shed 4 bases, and the junction held 5 bases outside the gene matches. This CDR3 spans 14 amino acids. CDR1 is SGHDN, CDR2 FVKESK, per germline. CDR3 residues: CASSLITGADTQYF. CDR3 nucleotide sequence: TGTGCCAGCAGCCTAATCACAGGGGCAGATACGCAGTATTTT.

V usage is TRBV7-2 and J usage is TRBJ1-4; TRBD1 is a possible D gene (6 bases). The V gene's germline CDR1 is SGHTA and CDR2 FQGNSA. The CDR3 spans 16 residues. V lost 2 bases to trimming and J lost 4 bases, with 14 bases between them. The CDR3 nucleotides read TGTGCCAGCAGCTTAACGCAAGGGGGACTTAATGAAAAACTGTTTTTT. It encodes CASSLTQGGLNEKLFF. The full variable domain, with the rest looked up from reference TRBV7-2 and TRBJ1-4, is GAGVSQSPSNKVTEKGKDVELRCDPISGHTALYWYRQSLGQGLEFLIYFQGNSAPDKSGLPSDRFSAERTGGSVSTLTIQRTQQEDSAVYLCASSLTQGGLNEKLFFGSGTQLSVL.

The gene calls are TRBV21-1 and TRBJ2-1; the table names TRBD1, a call not compared with the DNA. TRBV21-1 is a pseudogene segment. The CDR3 consists of 13 residues. The CDR3 region is CASSPPVPHQQFF. The DNA for the CDR3 is TGTGCCAGCAGCCCGCCCGTGCCGCACCAGCAGTTCTTC.

The chain is built from TRBV7-2 and TRBJ1-5; TRBD1 is a possible D gene (6 bases). V dropped 2 bases and J dropped 4 bases, with 12 bases sitting between them. Germline CDR1 and CDR2: SGHTA and FQGNSA. This CDR3 spans 15 amino acids. The CDR3 region has the DNA TGTGCCAGCAGCTTAAGGGGTCAGGGGAATCAGCCCCAGCATTTT. Encoded protein: CASSLRGQGNQPQHF.

V usage is TRBV7-6 and J usage is TRBJ2-3; TRBD2 aligns across 7 bases. This CDR3 is 15 amino acids long. The junction had 11 bases not matched to a gene; V was cut back by 5 bases and J by 6 bases. The germline V gene encodes CDR1 SGHVS and CDR2 FNYEAQ. The CDR3 protein is CASSPAAGEGDTQYF. Here the CDR3 DNA reads TGTGCCAGCAGCCCCGCGGCGGGAGAAGGGGATACGCAGTATTTT. Full variable domain (rest looked up from reference TRBV7-6 and TRBJ2-3): GAGVSQSPRYKVTKRGQDVALRCDPISGHVSLYWYRQALGQGPEFLTYFNYEAQQDKSGLPNDRFSAERPEGSISTLTIQRTEQRDSAMYRCASSPAAGEGDTQYFGPGTRLTVL.

This clonotype showed up just a few times. This chain connects TRBV7-2 to TRBJ2-1; 15 bases are shared with TRBD2. CDR1 is SGHTA, CDR2 FQGNSA, per germline. The CDR3 is made up of 19 amino acids. V dropped 5 bases and J dropped 0; count of bases not matched to a gene: 8. CDR3 sequence reads: CASSPGLAGGKSSYNEQFF. CDR3 nucleotides: TGTGCCAGCAGCCCCGGACTAGCGGGGGGGAAGAGCTCCTACAATGAGCAGTTCTTC.

This sequence joins TRBV12-3 or TRBV12-4 and TRBJ1-1; 8 nucleotides align to TRBD1. The CDR3 length is 12 residues. Germline trimming cut 5 bases from V and 6 bases from J; bases unmatched to any gene: 2. The CDR3 bases are TGTGCCAGCAGTCGGACAGGGCCTGAAGCTTTCTTT. The encoded protein is CASSRTGPEAFF.

The V call is TRBV7-2, the J call TRBJ2-7; D gene ambiguous. CDR3 length: 13 residues. V was pared by 3 bases and J by 3 bases, with 9 bases between. Germline V gene data show CDR1 as SGHTA and CDR2 as FQGNSA. The CDR3 region is CASSLSDYYEQYF. The CDR3 region has the DNA TGTGCCAGCAGCTTGTCAGATTACTACGAGCAGTACTTC.

The chain couples TRBV7-9 to TRBJ2-2, with 9 bases lining up with TRBD1. CDR3 length: 15 amino acids. V was pared by 6 bases and J by 5 bases, with 7 bases of the junction left unmatched. The V gene's germline CDR1 is SEHNR and CDR2 FQNEAQ (reference sequence). The CDR3 DNA sequence: TGTGCCAGCAGACAGGGGACAGGGTGGACCGGGGAGCTGTTTTTT. Amino acids: CASRQGTGWTGELFF.

The rearrangement uses TRBV15 and TRBJ2-1, with TRBD1 matching over 9 bases. Germline V gene lookup returns CDR1 LNHNV and CDR2 YYDKDF (reference sequence). The CDR3 spans 17 residues. J lost 6 bases, V lost 1 base, and 10 bases had no gene match. The CDR3 region is CATSRGLGQGSPNEQFF. In DNA form, the CDR3 reads TGTGCCACCAGCAGAGGCCTGGGACAGGGATCCCCCAATGAGCAGTTCTTC.

As concerns this clonotype: A single base separates this from a much larger clone, so it may be a read error. This chain connects TRBV6-1 to TRBJ1-2; 7 positions match TRBD1. This CDR3 has 14 amino acids. The V gene's germline CDR1 is MNHNS and CDR2 SASEGT. CDR3: CDSSGEDRDQGYTF. The DNA for the CDR3 is TGTGACAGCAGTGGAGAAGACAGGGATCAGGGCTACACCTTC.

This clonotype was counted only a few times. V is TRBV7-9 and J is TRBJ2-2; TRBD1 agrees at 9 bases. Germline CDR1 is SEHNR and CDR2 is FQNEAQ (reference sequence). This CDR3 spans 15 amino acids. Trimming at V came to 5 bases and at J to 7 bases, leaving 8 bases not matched to a gene. The CDR3 sequence is CASSLPGQGHGELFF. The CDR3 nucleotides read TGTGCCAGCAGCCTTCCGGGACAGGGACACGGGGAGCTGTTTTTT.

This chain joins TRBV7-9 and TRBJ1-3; no definite D call. Trimming took 4 bases from V and 3 from J, leaving 10 bases between them. The germline V gene encodes CDR1 SEHNR and CDR2 FQNEAQ (reference sequence). The CDR3 runs 14 residues. CDR3: CASSYRTGGNTIYF. For the CDR3, the DNA is TGTGCCAGCAGCTATCGGACGGGTGGAAACACCATATATTTT. The entire variable domain, with the rest obtained from reference TRBV7-9 and TRBJ1-3, is as follows: DTGVSQNPRHKITKRGQNVTFRCDPISEHNRLYWYRQTLGQGPEFLTYFQNEAQLEKSRLLSDRFSAERPKGSFSTLEIQRTEQGDSAMYLCASSYRTGGNTIYFGEGSWLTVV.

The chain recombines TRBV12-3 or TRBV12-4 with TRBJ2-7; possibly TRBD2 for D (5 bases). Trimming stripped 2 bases from V and 7 bases from J, with 15 bases between. This CDR3 region has 14 residues. The CDR3: CASSLYGGLEEQYF. For the CDR3, the DNA is TGTGCCAGCAGTTTATACGGCGGGCTAGAAGAGCAGTACTTC.

This chain uses TRBV12-3 or TRBV12-4 with TRBJ1-5; no firm D call. Trimming pared 0 bases from V and 11 bases from J, leaving 11 bases between. The CDR3 has 13 residues. The CDR3 here is CASSLAGSPAQHF. DNA of the CDR3: TGTGCCAGCAGTTTAGCGGGCTCTCCGGCCCAGCATTTT.

The V call is TRBV12-3 or TRBV12-4, the J call TRBJ1-2; D is uncertain. Trimming removed 3 bases at V and 6 bases at J, with 14 bases between. The CDR3 runs to 14 residues. CDR3 loop: CASSLGSASDGYTF. Here the CDR3 DNA reads TGTGCCAGCAGTTTGGGCAGCGCCTCCGATGGCTACACCTTC.

This clonotype occurred a few times. V and J are TRBV19 and TRBJ2-7, with D perhaps assigned TRBD1 or TRBD2 (5 bases each). V lost 6 bases and J 0 bases, leaving 15 bases between the germline ends. This CDR3 is built from 15 residues. Germline V gives CDR1 LNHDA, CDR2 SQIVND (reference sequence). This chain's CDR3 is CASSFTGLSSYEQYF. As DNA, the CDR3 is TGTGCCAGTAGCTTCACAGGACTTTCCTCCTACGAGCAGTACTTC.

DNA for the CDR3: TGTGCCAGCAAGGGATTCGAGTCCTACGAGCAGTACTTC. This sequence encodes CASKGFESYEQYF. The rearrangement links TRBV7-9 to TRBJ2-7; D not certain. Looked up from germline, CDR1 is SEHNR and CDR2 is FQNEAQ (reference sequence). This CDR3 contains 13 residues. Trimming took 7 bases from V and 1 from J, leaving 11 bases between them.